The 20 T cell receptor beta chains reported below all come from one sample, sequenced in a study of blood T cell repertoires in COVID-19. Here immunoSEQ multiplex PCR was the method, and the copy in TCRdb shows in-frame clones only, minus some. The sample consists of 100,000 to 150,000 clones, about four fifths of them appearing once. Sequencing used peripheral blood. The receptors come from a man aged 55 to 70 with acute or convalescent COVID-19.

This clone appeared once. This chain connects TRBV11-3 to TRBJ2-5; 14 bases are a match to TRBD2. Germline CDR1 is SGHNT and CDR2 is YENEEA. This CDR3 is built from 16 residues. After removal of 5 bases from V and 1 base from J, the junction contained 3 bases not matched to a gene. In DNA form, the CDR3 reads TGTGCCAGCAGCCCAGGACTAGCGGGGGGCCAAGAGACCCAGTACTTC. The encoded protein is CASSPGLAGGQETQYF.

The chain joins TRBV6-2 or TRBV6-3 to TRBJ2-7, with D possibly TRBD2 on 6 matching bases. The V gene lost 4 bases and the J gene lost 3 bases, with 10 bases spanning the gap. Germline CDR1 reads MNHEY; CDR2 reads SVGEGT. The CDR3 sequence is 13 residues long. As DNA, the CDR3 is TGTGCCAGCAGTTTAGCGGCCCTCTACGAGCAGTACTTC. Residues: CASSLAALYEQYF.

The CDR3 here is CASSVAPDNSPLHF. The CDR3 DNA reads as TGTGCCAGCAGCGTAGCACCGGATAATTCACCCCTCCACTTT. The chain combines TRBV9 with TRBJ1-6; D call uncertain. V lost 0 bases and J lost 5, with 6 bases in between. Germline CDR1 SGDLS, CDR2 YYNGEE. This CDR3 contains 14 residues.

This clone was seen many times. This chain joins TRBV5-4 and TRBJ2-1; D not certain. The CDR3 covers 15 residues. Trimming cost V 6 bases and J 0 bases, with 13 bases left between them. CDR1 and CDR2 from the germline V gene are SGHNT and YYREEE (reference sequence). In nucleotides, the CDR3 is TGTGCCAGCACCTTAGCACGAAGCTCCTACAATGAGCAGTTCTTC. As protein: CASTLARSSYNEQFF.

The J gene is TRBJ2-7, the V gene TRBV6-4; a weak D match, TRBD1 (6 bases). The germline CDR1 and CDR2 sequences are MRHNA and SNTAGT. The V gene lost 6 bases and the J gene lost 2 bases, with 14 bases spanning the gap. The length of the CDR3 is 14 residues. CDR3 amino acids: CASRGQRGTYEQYF. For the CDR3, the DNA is TGTGCCAGCAGAGGACAGAGGGGAACCTACGAGCAGTACTTC.

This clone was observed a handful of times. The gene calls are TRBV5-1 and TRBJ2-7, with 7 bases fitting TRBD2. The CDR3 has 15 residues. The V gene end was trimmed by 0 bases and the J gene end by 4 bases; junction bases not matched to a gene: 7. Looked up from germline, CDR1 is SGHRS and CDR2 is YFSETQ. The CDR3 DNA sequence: TGCGCCAGCAGCTTGGTTCCGGGAGCGGGGTACGAGCAGTACTTC. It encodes CASSLVPGAGYEQYF.

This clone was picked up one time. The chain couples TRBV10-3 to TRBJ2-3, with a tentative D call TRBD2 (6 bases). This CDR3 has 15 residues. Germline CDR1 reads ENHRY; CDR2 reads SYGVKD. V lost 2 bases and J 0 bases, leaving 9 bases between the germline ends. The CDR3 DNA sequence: TGTGCCATCAGTGAGAAGGGGACTAGCACAGATACGCAGTATTTT. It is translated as CAISEKGTSTDTQYF.

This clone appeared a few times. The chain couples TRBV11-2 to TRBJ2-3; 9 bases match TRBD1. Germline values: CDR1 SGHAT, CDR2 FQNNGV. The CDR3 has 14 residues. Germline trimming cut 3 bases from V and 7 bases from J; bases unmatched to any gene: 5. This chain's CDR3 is CASSLTGGANTQYF. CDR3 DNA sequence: TGTGCCAGCAGCTTGACAGGGGGAGCGAATACGCAGTATTTT. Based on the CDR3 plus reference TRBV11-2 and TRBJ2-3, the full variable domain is EAGVAQSPRYKIIEKRQSVAFWCNPISGHATLYWYQQILGQGPKLLIQFQNNGVVDDSQLPKDRFSAERLKGVDSTLKIQPAKLEDSAVYLCASSLTGGANTQYFGPGTRLTVL.

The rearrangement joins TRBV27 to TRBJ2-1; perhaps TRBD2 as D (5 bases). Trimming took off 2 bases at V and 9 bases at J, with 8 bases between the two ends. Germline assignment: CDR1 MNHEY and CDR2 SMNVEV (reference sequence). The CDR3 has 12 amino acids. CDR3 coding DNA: TGTGCCAGCAGTTTAGCGGGTGGTGAGCAGTTCTTC. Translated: CASSLAGGEQFF.

CDR3 in amino acids: CASSQGQGASSPLHF. CDR3 nucleotides: TGTGCCAGCAGCCAAGGACAGGGGGCCTCTTCACCCCTCCACTTT. The chain has TRBV9 and TRBJ1-6; the match to TRBD1 covers 11 bases. The germline V gene encodes CDR1 SGDLS and CDR2 YYNGEE. The V segment lost 4 bases and the J segment 9 bases; nucleotides outside the gene matches: 6. The CDR3 runs to 15 residues.

DNA of the CDR3: TGCGCCAGCAGCCAAGGTGTTCAGGAGGGCTATGGCTACACCTTC. Translation: CASSQGVQEGYGYTF. J is TRBJ1-2 and V is TRBV4-1; D not resolved. CDR3 length: 15 amino acids. Trimming shortened V by 1 base and J by 4 bases, and 13 bases separated the two germline ends. The germline V gene encodes CDR1 MGHRA and CDR2 YSYEKL.

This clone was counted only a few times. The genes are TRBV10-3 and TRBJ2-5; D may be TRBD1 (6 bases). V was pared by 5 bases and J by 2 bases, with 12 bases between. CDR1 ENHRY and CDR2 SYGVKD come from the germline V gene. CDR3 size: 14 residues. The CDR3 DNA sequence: TGTGCCATCAGTTGGGGACAAATACAAGAGACCCAGTACTTC. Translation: CAISWGQIQETQYF.

CDR3 sequence (DNA): TGTGCCAGCTCGCAAGGGGTGGGCGAGAGCAATCAGCCCCAGCATTTT. It translates to CASSQGVGESNQPQHF. The gene calls are TRBV18 and TRBJ1-5; D may be TRBD1 (5 bases). From germline, CDR1 is KGHSH and CDR2 LQKENI. This CDR3 is built from 16 residues. V shed 6 bases and J shed 1 base, with 16 bases lying between them.

CDR3 sequence (DNA): TGTGCCAGCAGTTACCTGGCAGGTCAAGAGACCCAGTACTTC. Encoded protein: CASSYLAGQETQYF. V is TRBV6-5 and J is TRBJ2-5; D not resolved. CDR1 and CDR2 (germline): MNHEY, SVGAGI. The CDR3 loop spans 14 amino acids. The V and J ends lost 2 bases and 2 bases respectively, with 9 bases between them.

The CDR3 DNA reads TGTGCCAGCTCCCCGGGGGTAGGTGAGCAGTTCTTC. This sequence encodes CASSPGVGEQFF. The rearrangement links TRBV27 to TRBJ2-1; possibly TRBD2 for D (6 bases). The CDR3 is made up of 12 amino acids. Germline loops: CDR1 MNHEY, CDR2 SMNVEV (reference sequence). Trimming removed 8 bases at V and 9 bases at J, with 14 bases between.

This chain's CDR3 is CAIRIAGGSYEQYF. The DNA of the CDR3 is TGTGCCATCAGAATAGCGGGGGGTTCCTACGAGCAGTACTTC. J is TRBJ2-7 and V is TRBV10-3; 10 bases line up with TRBD2. The CDR3 length is 14 residues. CDR1 ENHRY and CDR2 SYGVKD come from the germline V gene. V lost 6 bases to trimming and J lost 1 base; unmatched junction nucleotides: 3.

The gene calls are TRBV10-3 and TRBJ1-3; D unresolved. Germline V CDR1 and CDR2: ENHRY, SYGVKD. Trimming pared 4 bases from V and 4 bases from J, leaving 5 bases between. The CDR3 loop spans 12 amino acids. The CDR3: CAISGVGNTIYF. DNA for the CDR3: TGTGCCATCAGTGGAGTGGGAAACACCATATATTTT.

CDR3 sequence (DNA): TGTGCCAGCAGTGACATCAATCAGCCCCAGCATTTT. Residues: CASSDINQPQHF. The V and J genes are TRBV7-2 and TRBJ1-5; no clear D gene. The V gene's germline CDR1 is SGHTA and CDR2 FQGNSA. V lost 6 bases to trimming and J lost 3 bases, with 6 bases between them. The CDR3 totals 12 residues.

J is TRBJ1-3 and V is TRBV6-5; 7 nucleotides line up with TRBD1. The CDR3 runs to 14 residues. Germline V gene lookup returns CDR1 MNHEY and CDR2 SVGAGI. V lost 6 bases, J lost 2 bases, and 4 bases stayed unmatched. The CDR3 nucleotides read TGTGCCAGCAGGATGACAGGGACTGGAAACACCATATATTTT. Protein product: CASRMTGTGNTIYF.

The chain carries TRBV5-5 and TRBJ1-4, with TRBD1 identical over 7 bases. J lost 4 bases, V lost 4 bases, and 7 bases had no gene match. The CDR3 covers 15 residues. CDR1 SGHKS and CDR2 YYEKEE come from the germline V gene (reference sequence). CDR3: CASSTGQSFNEKLFF. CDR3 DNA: TGTGCCAGCAGCACGGGACAGTCGTTTAATGAAAAACTGTTTTTT.